This T cell receptor beta chain was identified in a study of vaccination and CD4 T cells after COVID-19. The wider study: Investigators sampled three convalescent patients at day 14 and days 161 to 241 post-vaccination. General study points: Detection of a median approximately 87% of reactive clones in convalescent patients was confined to the period after vaccination. Convalescent patients' vaccine-specific clones were spike mono-reactive in 304 of 307 cases. A nonsignificant rise from about 20 to 38 was seen in the median number of SARS-CoV-2-reactive clonotypes.

Details on this clonotype: Its antigen is unidentified.

CDR1 is WNHNN, CDR2 SYGVQD, per germline (reference sequence). Trimming shortened V by 4 bases and J by 4 bases, and 10 bases separated the two germline ends. This CDR3 has 13 amino acids. Time point given: late sampling 161 to 241 days after vaccination in three convalescent patients. TCRdb analysed the PCR reads with MiXCR anew, one entry per CDR3 protein. The table records some 28,000 distinct CDR3 sequences, roughly 50% of them present only once. The receptor's source is a human donor who had recovered from COVID-19. The source material was CD4+ T cells from blood, sampled about 7 months after SARS-CoV-2 vaccination. This chain links TRBV10-1 with TRBJ1-1; no reliable D call. DNA for the CDR3: TGCGCCAGCAGTGGGACCTTTGGCACTGAAGCTTTCTTT. Translating gives CASSGTFGTEAFF.